This TCR beta chain was recovered during a study of T cells in Graves' hyperthyroidism and ophthalmopathy. Findings of the study overall: Appearing also in blood were most of the thyroid clonotypes expanded above 0.001.

The V and J ends lost 7 bases and 7 bases respectively, with 23 bases between them. Looked up from germline, CDR1 is WNHNN and CDR2 is SYGVQD (reference sequence). The CDR3 is 15 amino acids. The investigators amplified TCR beta CDR3 regions from RNA transcripts. The HTBI set primed first-round TCR CDR3 RT-PCR. TCRdb analysed the multiplex PCR reads with MiXCR anew, one entry per CDR3 protein. The sample contains approximately 590,000 distinct CDR3 sequences, about a sixth of which appear only once. Based on clinical symptoms, serum thyroxine and TRAb, thyroid ultrasound and orbital computed tomography, diagnoses were reached. The source of the PBMCs was 8 to 10 ml of fresh peripheral blood. Concerning this clonotype itself: Its specificity is not known.

What was sequenced was blood. The clonotype originates from a woman between 25 and 40 years old with Graves' hyperthyroidism. J is TRBJ2-7 and V is TRBV10-1; the D gene could be TRBD1 or TRBD2 (7 bases each). CDR3 sequence: CASKMTGTTRGEQYF. The CDR3 DNA sequence: TGCGCCAGCAAAATGACCGGGACTACCAGGGGGGAGCAGTACTTC.